Below, 22 T cell receptor beta chains from the same sample are listed, as sequenced in a study of OX40 agonist ivuxolimab in advanced cancers. Produced via immunoSEQ multiplex PCR; TCRdb's table is partial and in-frame only. The table records around 53,000 clones, about 85% of them present only once. Sequenced material: CD4+ or CD8+ T cells sorted from blood, taken in a trial of the OX40 agonist ivuxolimab. Receptors originate from an adult with an advanced solid tumor such as melanoma, head and neck, liver or kidney cancer.

A word on this clone: Other DNA sequences within the sample encode an identical CDR3. This chain joins TRBV4-3 and TRBJ2-1; TRBD2 matches at 10 bases. Per germline, CDR1 LGHNA and CDR2 YSLEER. V was clipped by 0 bases and J by 0 bases; unmatched bases: 8. The CDR3 loop spans 19 amino acids. CDR3 loop: CASSQDSSGGAGSYNEQFF. For the CDR3, the DNA is TGCGCCAGCAGCCAAGATTCGAGCGGGGGGGCCGGCTCCTACAATGAGCAGTTCTTC.

V gene TRBV7-2 combines with J gene TRBJ1-5; unclear D gene. CDR1 and CDR2 (germline): SGHTA, FQGNSA. Trimming stripped 1 base from V and 3 bases from J, with 13 bases between. This CDR3 has 16 residues. CDR3 bases: TGTGCCAGCAGCTTAGTAGGAATCCAAATCAATCAGCCCCAGCATTTT. This translates into CASSLVGIQINQPQHF.

The chain joins TRBV18 to TRBJ2-5; 10 nucleotides match TRBD1. The CDR3 extends over 14 amino acids. Germline V gene data show CDR1 as KGHSH and CDR2 as LQKENI. With V trimmed by 6 bases and J by 5 bases, 6 bases remained unmatched. Written as DNA, the CDR3 is TGTGCCAGCTCCCCCGGGACAGGGGCCGAGACCCAGTACTTC. This codes for CASSPGTGAETQYF. The variable domain in full, completed from reference TRBV18 and TRBJ2-5, reads NAGVMQNPRHLVRRRGQEARLRCSPMKGHSHVYWYRQLPEEGLKFMVYLQKENIIDESGMPKERFSAEFPKEGPSILRIQQVVRGDSAAYFCASSPGTGAETQYFGPGTRLLVL.

The chain is built from TRBV5-1 and TRBJ1-1; 9 bases align to TRBD1. The V segment lost 4 bases and the J segment 2 bases; nucleotides outside the gene matches: 6. The germline V gene has CDR1 SGHRS and CDR2 YFSETQ. This CDR3 is 15 amino acids long. The CDR3 is CASSHEGQGNTEAFF. In DNA form, the CDR3 reads TGCGCCAGCAGCCATGAGGGACAGGGTAACACTGAAGCTTTCTTT.

V gene TRBV6-5 combines with J gene TRBJ1-4; 7 bases fit TRBD1. CDR1 and CDR2 (germline): MNHEY, SVGAGI. This CDR3 is 15 amino acids long. The V gene end was trimmed by 5 bases and the J gene end by 2 bases; junction bases not matched to a gene: 5. This chain's CDR3 is CASSPYRGTNEKLFF. In nucleotides, the CDR3 is TGTGCCAGCAGTCCGTACAGGGGCACTAATGAAAAACTGTTTTTT.

The rearrangement uses TRBV11-2 and TRBJ2-7; D is ambiguous. There are 13 residues in the CDR3. Trimming removed 3 bases at V and 0 bases at J, with 6 bases between. Looked up from germline, CDR1 is SGHAT and CDR2 is FQNNGV. The chain's CDR3 is CASSLATSYEQYF. DNA of the CDR3: TGTGCCAGCAGCTTGGCTACCTCCTACGAGCAGTACTTC.

This clone showed up just once. This chain connects TRBV18 to TRBJ2-5; D unresolved. The last part of the DNA fits TRBJ2-7 better; the J call may be wrong. From germline, CDR1 is KGHSH and CDR2 LQKENI. CDR3 length: 11 residues. CDR3 sequence: CASSTTYEQYF. The CDR3 nucleotides are TGTGCCAGCTCAACTACCTACGAGCAGTACTTC.

This clone was recorded once. The chain recombines TRBV5-1 with TRBJ2-3; possible D gene TRBD1, 7 bases. V shed 3 bases and J shed 8 bases, with 16 bases lying between them. The germline V gene has CDR1 SGHRS and CDR2 YFSETQ. CDR3 length: 14 residues. This CDR3 reads CASSSDRVGGTQYF. CDR3 sequence (DNA): TGCGCCAGCAGCTCAGACAGGGTCGGGGGTACGCAGTATTTT.

The V and J genes are TRBV6-5 and TRBJ2-7; 7 nucleotides match TRBD1. The CDR3 covers 13 residues. The germline CDR1 and CDR2 sequences are MNHEY and SVGAGI. V was clipped by 5 bases and J by 2 bases; unmatched bases: 3. This CDR3 reads CASSVTGPYEQYF. The CDR3 DNA sequence: TGTGCCAGCAGTGTGACAGGGCCCTACGAGCAGTACTTC.

The chain carries TRBV15 and TRBJ2-1; D gene uncertain. The CDR3 has 11 amino acids. Germline V lookup: CDR1 LNHNV, CDR2 YYDKDF (reference sequence). V lost 6 bases to trimming and J lost 8 bases, with 8 bases between them. The CDR3 region is CATRDIDEQFF. The CDR3 DNA sequence: TGTGCCACCAGAGATATAGATGAGCAGTTCTTC.

The chain uses TRBV11-1 and TRBJ2-3; the match to TRBD1 covers 7 bases. With 5 bases clipped from V and 5 bases from J, the junction kept 7 bases outside the gene matches. The CDR3 runs to 14 residues. Per the germline V gene, CDR1 is SGHAT and CDR2 is FQDESV (reference sequence). This chain's CDR3 is CASSDGQVLDTQYF. As DNA, the CDR3 is TGTGCCAGCAGCGACGGACAGGTTTTAGATACGCAGTATTTT.

V and J are TRBV5-4 and TRBJ2-5; unclear D gene. The V end lost 0 bases, the J end lost 4 bases, and 10 bases lay between the germline ends. CDR3 length: 14 amino acids. Germline values: CDR1 SGHNT, CDR2 YYREEE (reference sequence). CDR3 nucleotides: TGTGCCAGCAGCTTGGTGGGTCACATAGAGACCCAGTACTTC. Translating gives CASSLVGHIETQYF.

The CDR3 sequence is CASRPTGSLTREQYF. DNA for the CDR3: TGTGCCAGCAGACCTACGGGCTCCTTAACACGCGAGCAGTACTTC. The chain is built from TRBV5-6 and TRBJ2-7; D not certain. Germline lookup yields CDR1 SGHDT and CDR2 YYEEEE. This CDR3 has 15 amino acids. V dropped 5 bases and J dropped 6 bases, with 21 bases sitting between them.

The chain couples TRBV5-6 to TRBJ2-1; D ambiguous. Germline CDR1 is SGHDT and CDR2 is YYEEEE. The CDR3 sequence is 11 residues long. CDR3 nucleotide sequence: TGTGCTAATAACAGCACGAATGAGCAGTTCTTC. This translates into CANNSTNEQFF.

This clone was counted between two and nine times. The chain couples TRBV19 to TRBJ2-3, with a weak D call TRBD2 (5 bases). Germline V gives CDR1 LNHDA, CDR2 SQIVND (reference sequence). V was cut by 4 bases and J by 1 base, with 15 bases left in between. This CDR3 comprises 16 residues. The CDR3 here is CASSTGVMRGTDTQYF. CDR3 sequence (DNA): TGTGCCAGTAGTACCGGAGTGATGAGGGGCACAGATACGCAGTATTTT.

The chain links TRBV12-5 to TRBJ2-3; 10 nucleotides agree with TRBD2. The V segment lost 1 base and the J segment 0 bases; nucleotides outside the gene matches: 4. CDR1 is LGHNT, CDR2 FRNRAP, per germline. The CDR3 has 17 amino acids. The CDR3 coding sequence is TGTGCTAGTGGTTTGGCCCGGACTAGCGGAAGCACAGATACGCAGTATTTT. Translation: CASGLARTSGSTDTQYF. Using reference TRBV12-5 and TRBJ2-3 for the parts outside the CDR3, the full variable domain is DARVTQTPRHKVTEMGQEVTMRCQPILGHNTVFWYRQTMMQGLELLAYFRNRAPLDDSGMPKDRFSAEMPDATLATLKIQPSEPRDSAVYFCASGLARTSGSTDTQYFGPGTRLTVL.

This chain links TRBV9 with TRBJ1-6, with D hard to call. This CDR3 has 16 residues. V lost 4 bases to trimming and J lost 7 bases, with 18 bases between them. Per the germline V gene, CDR1 is SGDLS and CDR2 is YYNGEE. CDR3 in amino acids: CASSPRGGLPNSPLHF. The DNA of the CDR3 is TGTGCCAGCAGCCCCCGAGGAGGGTTGCCCAATTCACCCCTCCACTTT.

This rearrangement joins TRBV5-6 to TRBJ2-5; D is unclear. This CDR3 has 14 residues. Per the germline V gene, CDR1 is SGHDT and CDR2 is YYEEEE. Trimming shortened V by 0 bases and J by 4 bases, and 10 bases separated the two germline ends. In DNA, the CDR3 is TGTGCCAGCAGCTTGGTGTCAAAAAGAGAGACCCAGTACTTC. This sequence encodes CASSLVSKRETQYF.

This sequence joins TRBV19 and TRBJ1-5, with a weak D call TRBD1 (5 bases). Germline CDR1 and CDR2: LNHDA and SQIVND (reference sequence). V was shortened by 7 bases and J by 7 bases, with 11 bases between the two germline ends. CDR3 size: 12 residues. The CDR3 loop reads CASMGGNQPQHF. In DNA, the CDR3 is TGTGCCAGTATGGGGGGTAACCAGCCCCAGCATTTT.

DNA for the CDR3: TGTGCCAGCAGCCCGCTAGGGGCCGGGAGTGAGCAGTTCTTC. Translation: CASSPLGAGSEQFF. This chain uses TRBV9 with TRBJ2-1; tentative D call: TRBD2 (6 bases). The CDR3 loop spans 14 amino acids. CDR1 SGDLS and CDR2 YYNGEE come from the germline V gene. V shed 4 bases and J shed 9 bases, with 17 bases lying between them.

This rearrangement joins TRBV4-1 to TRBJ2-1; TRBD1 matches 11 bases. The germline CDR1 and CDR2 sequences are MGHRA and YSYEKL. J was trimmed by 8 bases and V by 0 bases; bases with no gene match: 9. This CDR3 is 17 amino acids long. CDR3: CASSQDRGTGGIDEQFF. CDR3 coding DNA: TGCGCCAGCAGCCAAGATCGAGGGACAGGGGGTATCGATGAGCAGTTCTTC.

A note on this clone: In the same sample, other DNA sequences code for this CDR3. This chain connects TRBV29-1 to TRBJ1-2; TRBD1 might be the D (5 bases). This CDR3 has 15 amino acids. From germline, CDR1 is SQVTM and CDR2 ANQGSEA. V lost 5 bases and J lost 3, with 19 bases in between. CDR3 bases: TGCAGCGTTTTTGGAGGACAAGGGGACGACTATGGCTACACCTTC. This translates into CSVFGGQGDDYGYTF.